This T cell receptor (beta chain) was recovered during a study of cytomegalovirus exposure and HLA in healthy donors. This clone was picked up a small number of times. With 60 Vbeta and 13 Jbeta primers, the PCR was carried out. The protocol was immunoSEQ multiplex PCR, while the TCRdb copy is restricted to in-frame clones and leaves out a portion. The sample includes tens of thousands of clones, about two thirds of them seen just once. While unrecorded immune exposures were likely, the donors were nominally healthy when sampled. J was trimmed by 7 bases and V by 5 bases; bases with no gene match: 15. Germline values: CDR1 LNHDA, CDR2 SQIVND (reference sequence). CDR3 size: 18 residues.

V gene TRBV19 combines with J gene TRBJ2-1; 12 bases are a match to TRBD2. The clonotype originates from a woman aged 25 to 39 in good health and CMV-seronegative. Sequences were obtained from PBMCs. CDR3 amino acids: CASSPSRPTSGGPNEQFF. CDR3 bases: TGTGCCAGTAGTCCCTCCCGTCCTACTAGCGGGGGGCCTAATGAGCAGTTCTTC.